This T cell receptor beta chain was identified in a study of vaccination and CD4 T cells after COVID-19. Across the study: Investigators stimulated cells with overlapping spike peptides drawn from SARS-CoV-2, HCoV-NL63, HCoV-OC43 and HCoV-229E.

Treatment specified: approximately nine-day PBMC culture with coronavirus spike peptide pools or control peptides (ViraFEST assay). As to this clonotype: What it binds is not known.

Cultured CD4+ T cell DNA was sequenced using the Oncomine TCR Beta short-read assay. TCRdb redid the calling of the PCR reads with MiXCR, one entry per CDR3 protein. This sample has under 11,000 distinct CDR3 sequences, with roughly 47% found just once. Germline V gene lookup returns CDR1 MNHEY and CDR2 SVGAGI. Trimming took 0 bases from V and 0 from J, leaving 14 bases between them. The length of the CDR3 is 17 residues. The sequence derives from a human donor who had recovered from COVID-19. The chain carries TRBV6-5 and TRBJ1-1; tentatively, D is TRBD1 (5 bases). Sequencing input: CD4+ T cells from blood, cultured in vitro. The CDR3 region has the DNA TGTGCCAGCAGTTACTCGAAGGGGAGAACCATGAACACTGAAGCTTTCTTT. Protein: CASSYSKGRTMNTEAFF.